This T cell receptor beta chain was retrieved from a study of tumor and adjacent non-tumor tissue in lung cancer listed by TCRdb under 2018. Broadly, across the study: The cohort included some 11 adenocarcinoma, a couple of squamous cell carcinoma and 1 small cell lung cancer patients. The study compared bulk TCRbeta repertoires between lung tumor tissue and matched distant non-tumor lung tissue from approximately 14 lung cancer patients. A total of approximately 130,000,000 productive TCRbeta reads were generated by sequencing, corresponding to an average of approximately 4 million reads per sample. Ages among the 15 or so patients ranged from about 31 to 80 years, there were 10 or so men and 5 women, and disease was at TNM stage I to III. For each patient, one tumor sample and one normal lung sample were taken, giving under 35 paired specimens that underwent TCRbeta CDR3 sequencing.

About this clonotype itself: Which antigen it targets is not known. It has no much larger one-base neighbor in the sample; base qualities were not kept.

RNA was extracted from bulk unsorted tissue and checked for quality with a NanoDrop ND-1000 and an Agilent 2100. Donors were newly diagnosed lung cancer patients admitted for thoracic surgery in China between August and November 2014, without prior chemotherapy. Anyone who had undergone radiotherapy or chemotherapy before, or who had another cancer at the same time, was left out of the study. Pieces of surgical tissue measuring 1-2 cm3 were kept in RNAlater solution and stored at -80 degrees C until use. Including the terminal cysteine and phenylalanine, the CDR3 comprises 16 residues. Solely the CDR3 DNA is kept, with 48 bases framed from the first base. Library creation used multiplex PCR. For sequencing, an Illumina HiSeq 2500 was employed. Following protocols modified from ARM-PCR, the researchers constructed TCRbeta libraries through three rounds of nested PCR with primers (Table S4). Before sequencing, PCR products of 200-500 bp were cut from the gel and purified using the QIAquick gel extraction kit. The published analysis was carried out like this. Trimmomatic was used to clean the reads, FLASH merged the cleaned reads into complete CDR3 sequences, and MiTCR assigned the sequences to V(D)J germline segments. Clonal diversity was calculated as the inverse Simpson's index using VDJtools. In-frame sequences without a premature stop codon were defined as productive reads. TCRdb handled the public reads itself, with Q25 trimming in fastp and clone calling in MiXCR, and kept productive beta chains. Rows are combined by CDR3 protein, so each entry shows the most common genes and DNA. The V and J calls, along with clone size, are taken from TCRdb and not from the paper's own processing. The sample profile shows 65,000 to 80,000 distinct CDR3 sequences; approximately 73% of them were found once. The ten largest clonotypes hold 28% of the sample.

Study-level results and caveats: Significantly higher TCR diversity was found in younger patients, and higher tumor TCR diversity was associated with shorter overall and disease-free survival. The top 100 clones made up a significantly larger cumulative share of the repertoire in normal lung than in tumor tissue. Tumor tissue showed significantly greater TCR diversity (inverse Simpson) than normal lung tissue (431.37 vs 166.20, P = 0.0075, Mann-Whitney U test). Because peripheral blood was not sequenced, blood TCRbeta repertoires in the lung cancer patients of the study were not examined. Only about 14 patients were in the cohort, and the authors stated that larger samples and more detailed clinical data are needed. Neither the sequencing platform nor unique molecular identifiers are named or mentioned anywhere in the methods.

Source material: lung tumor tissue. The sequence joins TRBV1 to TRBJ2-7; the D call of TRBD2 is as the table states it, not checked on the DNA. TRBV1 is marked as a pseudogene. The source is a man in his sixties with non-small cell lung cancer. At the DNA level, the sequence is TGCACCAGCAGCCATTCCCCCACACTAGCGGGGTACGAGCAGTACTTC. Translated, it reads CTSSHSPTLAGYEQYF.